The 20 T cell receptor beta chains below come from one sample, sequenced in a study of blood T cell repertoires in COVID-19. Data came from immunoSEQ multiplex PCR; TCRdb stores just in-frame clones and leaves some out. The data show roughly 54,000 clones, with around 90% seen just once and over 6.5% held by the top ten. Material: peripheral blood. These receptors all stem from a woman in her sixties with active or convalescent COVID-19.

The chain joins TRBV12-3 or TRBV12-4 to TRBJ1-2; D is possibly TRBD1 (6 bases). The CDR3 loop spans 13 amino acids. The V end lost 6 bases, the J end lost 1 base, and 9 bases lay between the germline ends. CDR3 region: CASRRGNNYGYTF. In DNA form, the CDR3 reads TGTGCCAGCAGGAGGGGGAATAACTATGGCTACACCTTC.

This clone was seen only once. V usage is TRBV28 and J usage is TRBJ2-1; 8 nucleotides agree with TRBD2. V lost 7 bases and J lost 5; bases outside the gene matches: 13. CDR3 length: 16 amino acids. CDR1 is MDHEN, CDR2 SYDVKM, per germline. CDR3 sequence: CASNSRLAMTHNEQFF. The DNA of the CDR3 is TGTGCCAGCAACTCCAGACTAGCGATGACACACAATGAGCAGTTCTTC.

The rearrangement links TRBV4-1 to TRBJ1-5; no definite D call. Germline V CDR1 and CDR2: MGHRA, YSYEKL. CDR3 length: 15 residues. V was cut by 0 bases and J by 1 base, with 7 bases left in between. CDR3 amino acids: CASSQDIGSNQPQHF. In DNA, the CDR3 is TGCGCCAGCAGCCAAGATATCGGGAGCAATCAGCCCCAGCATTTT.

The chain recombines TRBV27 with TRBJ1-6, with 9 bases fitting TRBD1. The V gene's germline CDR1 is MNHEY and CDR2 SMNVEV (reference sequence). The J segment lost 10 bases and the V segment lost 8 bases, leaving 9 bases of the junction unmatched. The CDR3 is made up of 14 amino acids. CDR3 nucleotides: TGTGCCAGCGGGGGACAGGGACCGGGATCACCCCTCCACTTT. Encoded protein: CASGGQGPGSPLHF.

CDR3 region: CASSHRRGTDAYEQYF. The DNA for the CDR3 is TGTGCCAGCAGCCATAGGAGGGGGACAGATGCCTACGAGCAGTACTTC. The chain combines TRBV3-1 (or the pseudogene TRBV3-2) with TRBJ2-7; tentatively, D is TRBD1 (7 bases). Trimming removed 3 bases from V and 2 bases from J, with 17 bases in between. Germline assignment: CDR1 LGHDT and CDR2 YNNKEL (reference sequence). The CDR3 loop spans 16 amino acids.

The chain uses TRBV19 and TRBJ1-1; possibly TRBD1 for D (5 bases). The CDR3 sequence is 14 residues long. CDR1 LNHDA and CDR2 SQIVND come from the germline V gene (reference sequence). V was pared by 5 bases and J by 3 bases, with 13 bases between. The CDR3 reads CASSPQVSDTEAFF. In DNA form, the CDR3 reads TGTGCCAGTAGTCCACAGGTTAGTGACACTGAAGCTTTCTTT.

This clone turned up a few times. The chain is built from TRBV24-1 and TRBJ2-7; D remains unclear. V shed 2 bases and J shed 4 bases, with 14 bases lying between them. There are 15 residues in the CDR3. Per germline, CDR1 KGHDR and CDR2 SFDVKD. The CDR3 bases are TGTGCCACCAGTGATTCCGCCCAGGCGCCTTACGAGCAGTACTTC. Amino acids: CATSDSAQAPYEQYF.

The V call is TRBV7-5, the J call TRBJ2-1; TRBD1, the D gene given by the table, was not confirmed from the DNA. TRBV7-5 is flagged as a pseudogene. CDR3 size: 17 residues. The CDR3 protein is CVRRPWDRGVSYNEQFF. The CDR3 DNA is TGTGTCAGAAGACCCTGGGACAGGGGGGTCTCCTACAATGAGCAGTTCTTC.

The chain has TRBV6-5 and TRBJ2-5; 15 bases are shared with TRBD2. The germline V gene encodes CDR1 MNHEY and CDR2 SVGAGI. The CDR3 spans 14 residues. Trimming cost V 8 bases and J 5 bases; bases outside gene matches: 3. The CDR3 nucleotides are TGTGCCAGCGGACTAGCGGGGGGGCGGGAGACCCAGTACTTC. It encodes CASGLAGGRETQYF.

This chain connects TRBV6-5 to TRBJ2-3, with 8 bases that match TRBD2. This CDR3 has 13 residues. The J segment lost 5 bases and the V segment lost 7 bases, leaving 5 bases of the junction unmatched. Germline V lookup: CDR1 MNHEY, CDR2 SVGAGI. The CDR3 coding sequence is TGTGCCAGCAACGGGGGGGCAGGAGATACGCAGTATTTT. Protein product: CASNGGAGDTQYF.

This clone came up once. This chain uses TRBV4-2 with TRBJ2-4; the match to TRBD2 covers 11 bases. Germline V gene data show CDR1 as LGHNA and CDR2 as YNFKEQ. The CDR3 covers 18 residues. V shed 3 bases, J shed 0 bases, and the junction held 7 bases outside the gene matches. The chain's CDR3 is CASSQELAGVLAKNIQYF. The CDR3 nucleotides read TGTGCCAGCAGCCAGGAACTAGCGGGGGTTCTAGCCAAAAACATTCAGTACTTC.

This clone has just one count. The rearrangement uses TRBV18 and TRBJ1-5, with a possible D match to TRBD1 (5 bases). Germline lookup yields CDR1 KGHSH and CDR2 LQKENI. V lost 3 bases and J lost 0, with 9 bases in between. The CDR3 is 15 residues long. CDR3 nucleotides: TGTGCCAGCTCACCTCAGGGTTATAGCAATCAGCCCCAGCATTTT. Translating gives CASSPQGYSNQPQHF. Full variable domain (rest looked up from reference TRBV18 and TRBJ1-5): NAGVMQNPRHLVRRRGQEARLRCSPMKGHSHVYWYRQLPEEGLKFMVYLQKENIIDESGMPKERFSAEFPKEGPSILRIQQVVRGDSAAYFCASSPQGYSNQPQHFGDGTRLSIL.

The genes are TRBV10-2 and TRBJ1-1; TRBD1 is a possible D gene (6 bases). With 9 bases removed from V and 0 bases from J, the gap between germline ends came to 11 bases. Germline V lookup: CDR1 WSHSY, CDR2 SAAADI. The CDR3 loop spans 13 amino acids. The CDR3 loop reads CASFGQLNTEAFF. The CDR3, as DNA: TGCGCCAGTTTTGGACAGCTGAACACTGAAGCTTTCTTT.

The gene calls are TRBV24-1 and TRBJ2-5; 10 nucleotides agree with TRBD2. V lost 4 bases, J lost 2 bases, and 6 bases stayed unmatched. CDR1 is KGHDR, CDR2 SFDVKD, per germline. This CDR3 has 16 residues. The CDR3 DNA follows: TGTGCCACCAGTGACCGACTAGCGGGTCCGCAAGAGACCCAGTACTTC. Protein: CATSDRLAGPQETQYF.

The chain uses TRBV19 and TRBJ1-4, with a tentative D call TRBD1 (5 bases). Deletions cut 5 bases from V and 2 bases from J, with 12 bases between. The CDR3 runs 15 residues. Germline CDR1 is LNHDA and CDR2 is SQIVND (reference sequence). The CDR3 nucleotides read TGTGCCAGTAGTCGGGTACAGGCGACTAATGAAAAACTGTTTTTT. Translation: CASSRVQATNEKLFF. Looking up the rest from reference TRBV19 and TRBJ1-4 gives the full variable domain: DGGITQSPKYLFRKEGQNVTLSCEQNLNHDAMYWYRQDPGQGLRLIYYSQIVNDFQKGDIAEGYSVSREKKESFPLTVTSAQKNPTAFYLCASSRVQATNEKLFFGSGTQLSVL.

This chain joins TRBV5-4 and TRBJ2-3, with D perhaps TRBD2 (7 bases). Germline V gene lookup returns CDR1 SGHNT and CDR2 YYREEE (reference sequence). The CDR3 is 15 amino acids. V lost 0 bases to trimming and J lost 1 base, with 9 bases between them. The CDR3 sequence is CASSLGGGGTDTQYF. Written as DNA, the CDR3 is TGTGCCAGCAGCTTGGGAGGGGGGGGCACAGATACGCAGTATTTT.

The DNA of the CDR3 is TGTGCCAGCAGCGTTCGGACAGGGGAAGGTGGCTACACCTTC. Residues: CASSVRTGEGGYTF. The chain has TRBV9 and TRBJ1-2; 9 bases fit TRBD1. With 2 bases clipped from V and 7 bases from J, the junction kept 6 bases outside the gene matches. The CDR3 covers 14 residues. Looked up from germline, CDR1 is SGDLS and CDR2 is YYNGEE.

The gene calls are TRBV30 and TRBJ1-6, with TRBD1 identical over 10 bases. V was pared by 5 bases and J by 7 bases, with 17 bases of the junction left unmatched. This CDR3 is built from 18 residues. Germline assignment: CDR1 GTSNPN and CDR2 SVGIG (reference sequence). The DNA of the CDR3 is TGTGCCTGGGCCATGGCCCCCCTCCCGGGACAGGGGAATTCACCCCTCCACTTT. Its translation: CAWAMAPLPGQGNSPLHF.

The chain couples TRBV19 to TRBJ2-2; 7 positions agree with TRBD1. The CDR3 has 15 amino acids. The germline V gene encodes CDR1 LNHDA and CDR2 SQIVND (reference sequence). The V gene end was trimmed by 5 bases and the J gene end by 5 bases; junction bases not matched to a gene: 8. The CDR3 sequence is CASSADRKTTGELFF. CDR3 in DNA: TGTGCCAGTAGTGCGGACAGGAAAACAACCGGGGAGCTGTTTTTT. Complete variable domain (other parts from reference TRBV19 and TRBJ2-2): DGGITQSPKYLFRKEGQNVTLSCEQNLNHDAMYWYRQDPGQGLRLIYYSQIVNDFQKGDIAEGYSVSREKKESFPLTVTSAQKNPTAFYLCASSADRKTTGELFFGEGSRLTVL.

The V call is TRBV27, the J call TRBJ1-2; 8 nucleotides agree with TRBD1. This CDR3 has 15 amino acids. The junction had 9 bases not matched to a gene; V was cut back by 2 bases and J by 7 bases. Germline V lookup: CDR1 MNHEY, CDR2 SMNVEV (reference sequence). CDR3 sequence: CASSLAGAGGRGYTF. The CDR3 bases are TGTGCCAGCAGTTTAGCCGGCGCAGGGGGCCGTGGCTACACCTTC.